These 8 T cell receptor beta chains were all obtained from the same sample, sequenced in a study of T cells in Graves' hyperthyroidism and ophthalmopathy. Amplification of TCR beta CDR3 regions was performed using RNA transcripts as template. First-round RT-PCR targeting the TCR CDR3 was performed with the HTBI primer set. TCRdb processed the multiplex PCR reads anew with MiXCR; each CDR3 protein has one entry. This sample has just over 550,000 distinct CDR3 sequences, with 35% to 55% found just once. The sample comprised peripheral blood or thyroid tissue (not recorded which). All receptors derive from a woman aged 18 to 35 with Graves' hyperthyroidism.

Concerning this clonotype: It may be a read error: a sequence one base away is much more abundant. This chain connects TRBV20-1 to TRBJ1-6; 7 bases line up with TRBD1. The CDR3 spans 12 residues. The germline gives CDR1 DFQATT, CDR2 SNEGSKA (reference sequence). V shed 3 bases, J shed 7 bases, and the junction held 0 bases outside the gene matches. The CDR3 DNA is TGCAGTGCTAGGGGACAGAATTCACCCCTCCACTTT. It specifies CSARGQNSPLHF.

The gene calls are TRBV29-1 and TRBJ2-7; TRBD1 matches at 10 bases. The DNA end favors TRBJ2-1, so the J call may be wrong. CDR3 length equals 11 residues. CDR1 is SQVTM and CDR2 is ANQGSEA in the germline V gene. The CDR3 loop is CSVGTGGEQFF. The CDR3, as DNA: TGCAGCGTTGGGACAGGGGGTGAGCAGTTCTTC.

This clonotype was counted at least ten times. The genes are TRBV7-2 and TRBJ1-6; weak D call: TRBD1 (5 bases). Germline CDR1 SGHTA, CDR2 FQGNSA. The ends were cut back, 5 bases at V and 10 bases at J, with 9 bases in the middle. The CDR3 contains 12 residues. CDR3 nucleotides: TGTGCCAGCAGCCAATGGGGCTCACCCCTCCACTTT. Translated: CASSQWGSPLHF.

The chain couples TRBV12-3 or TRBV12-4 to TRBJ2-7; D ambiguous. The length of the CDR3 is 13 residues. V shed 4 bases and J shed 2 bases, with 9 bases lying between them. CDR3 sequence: CASSSTRTYEQYF. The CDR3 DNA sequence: TGTGCCAGCAGTTCGACCCGGACCTACGAGCAGTACTTC.

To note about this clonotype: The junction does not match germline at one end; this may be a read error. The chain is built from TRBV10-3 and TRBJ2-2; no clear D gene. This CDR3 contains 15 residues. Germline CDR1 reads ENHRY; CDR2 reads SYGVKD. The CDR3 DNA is TGTGCCATCAGGACGTCGGGTTCGAACAGCGGGGAGCTGTTTTTT. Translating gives CAIRTSGSNSGELFF.

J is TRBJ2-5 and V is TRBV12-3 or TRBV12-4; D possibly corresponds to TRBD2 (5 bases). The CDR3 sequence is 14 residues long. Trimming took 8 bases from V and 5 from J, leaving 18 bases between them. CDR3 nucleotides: TGTGCCAGCTCCTGGGGAGAGCAGCGTGAGACCCAGTACTTC. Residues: CASSWGEQRETQYF.

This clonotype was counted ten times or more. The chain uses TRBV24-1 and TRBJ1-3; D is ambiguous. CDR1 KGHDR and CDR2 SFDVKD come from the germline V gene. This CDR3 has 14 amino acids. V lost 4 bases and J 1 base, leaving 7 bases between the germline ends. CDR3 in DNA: TGTGCCACCAGTGACGAAACTTCTGGAAACACCATATATTTT. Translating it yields CATSDETSGNTIYF.

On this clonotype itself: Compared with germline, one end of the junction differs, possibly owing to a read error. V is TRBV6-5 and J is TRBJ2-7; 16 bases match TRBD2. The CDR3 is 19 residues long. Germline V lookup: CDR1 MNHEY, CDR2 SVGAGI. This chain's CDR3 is CAISYLGTSGRAGPYEQYF. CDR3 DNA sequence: TGTGCCATCAGTTACCTTGGGACTAGCGGGAGGGCCGGTCCCTACGAGCAGTACTTC.